This T cell receptor beta chain stems from a study of T cells after yellow fever vaccination. The CDR3 consists of 15 residues. The germline gives CDR1 SQVTM, CDR2 ANQGSEA. V gave up 1 base and J gave up 2 bases, with 15 bases separating them. TCRdb re-derived calls from the 5' RACE reads in MiXCR, one entry per CDR3 protein. The table includes hundreds of thousands of distinct CDR3 sequences, roughly 14% detected once. The sample consisted of PBMCs, taken on the day of the yellow fever booster vaccination. The chain is built from TRBV29-1 and TRBJ2-7, with D possibly being TRBD2 (6 bases). The sequence came from a young man who received the YFV17D yellow fever vaccine. CDR3 coding DNA: TGCAGCGTTGAAGTTCGGGGCGGGAACCCCTACGAGCAGTACTTC. Translated, it gives CSVEVRGGNPYEQYF.